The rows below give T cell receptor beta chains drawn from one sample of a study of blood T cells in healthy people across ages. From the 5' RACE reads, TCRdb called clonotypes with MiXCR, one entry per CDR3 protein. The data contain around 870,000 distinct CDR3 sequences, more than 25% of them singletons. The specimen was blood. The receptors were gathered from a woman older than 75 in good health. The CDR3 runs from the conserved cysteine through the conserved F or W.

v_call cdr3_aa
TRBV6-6 CASSGAGVLSYNSPLHF
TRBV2 CASGAQSGTLNQPQHF
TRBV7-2 CASSQRSGRPYNEQFF
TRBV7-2 CASSLGNGGGSPLHF
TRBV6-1 CASSPHLYNEQFF
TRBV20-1 CSARGQAAVSNQPQHF
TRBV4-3 CASSQDERYGYTF
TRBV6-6 CASSKGTGWNTEAFF
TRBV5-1 CASSPWDQQSSPLHF
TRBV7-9 CSSSLERGGYTF
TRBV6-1 CASTRKGQGAEETQYF
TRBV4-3 CASSQDYVQETQYF
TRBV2 CASSEASETQYF
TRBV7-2 CASSRQAVSNQPQHF
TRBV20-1 CSARLGNRAGELFF
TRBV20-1 CSAYNWEGNGYTF
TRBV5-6 CASSYIGTGGAETQYF
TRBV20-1 CSASGTGPYEQYF
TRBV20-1 CSASRVGYNEQFF
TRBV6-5 CASRFSDTQYF
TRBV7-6 CASSPEGSGFQETQYF
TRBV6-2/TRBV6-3 CASGLQGGYEQYF
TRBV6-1 CASSEAYWGNQPQHF
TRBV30 CAWGPQGFYGYTF
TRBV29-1 CSVVRQGIETQYF
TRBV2 CASSEDRVTDTQYF
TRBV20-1 CSAPFRQGRNEQFF
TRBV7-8 CASNFPGEETQYF
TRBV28 CASSLSLTGWYGYTF
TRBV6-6 CASNPSPSTEAFF
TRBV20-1 CSARDRLKLGAREKLFF
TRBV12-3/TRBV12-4 CASSWGGAREQFF
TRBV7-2 CASSRGGPPDTQYF
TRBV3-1 CASSQQPYRGSHNEQYF
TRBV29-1 CSVADGPNIQYF